This passage covers 9 T cell receptor beta chains from one sample sequenced in a study of T cell responses to AZD1222 COVID-19 vaccine. Some clones are missing from TCRdb's copy, which holds only in-frame ones; the method was immunoSEQ multiplex PCR. The sample has around 130,000 clones; 70% to 90% are singletons. The material sequenced was peripheral blood, taken 28 days after the second AZD1222 dose. The receptors derive from an adult who received the AZD1222 COVID-19 vaccine.

V and J are TRBV29-1 and TRBJ1-1; D unresolved. The CDR3 consists of 12 residues. From germline, CDR1 is SQVTM and CDR2 ANQGSEA. The V gene lost 6 bases and the J gene lost 6 bases, with 14 bases spanning the gap. The CDR3 DNA reads as TGCAGCGTGGGTTGGGGAGTACCTGAAGCTTTCTTT. Its protein product is CSVGWGVPEAFF.

The chain uses TRBV7-2 and TRBJ2-4; the match to TRBD2 covers 9 bases. There are 17 residues in the CDR3. The V gene's germline CDR1 is SGHTA and CDR2 FQGNSA. The J segment lost 0 bases and the V segment lost 2 bases, leaving 5 bases of the junction unmatched. CDR3 protein: CASSLPGLAKAKNIQYF. The DNA for the CDR3 is TGTGCCAGCAGCTTACCCGGACTAGCGAAAGCCAAAAACATTCAGTACTTC.

The chain employs TRBV6-5 and TRBJ1-5, with D possibly matching TRBD1 (6 bases). The CDR3 spans 15 residues. Trimming shortened V by 2 bases and J by 1 base, and 9 bases separated the two germline ends. The germline V gene encodes CDR1 MNHEY and CDR2 SVGAGI. The CDR3 loop is CASSYKGGSNQPQHF. The CDR3 DNA is TGTGCCAGCAGTTACAAGGGGGGAAGCAATCAGCCCCAGCATTTT.

The V and J genes are TRBV14 and TRBJ2-7; D may match TRBD1 or TRBD2 (6 bases each). Germline CDR1 and CDR2: SGHDN and FVKESK. V was trimmed by 0 bases and J by 0 bases, leaving 24 bases between them. The CDR3 has 20 amino acids. In nucleotides, the CDR3 is TGTGCCAGCAGCCAAGATCGATGGTCGTTGGGGGGCTATAGCTCCTACGAGCAGTACTTC. Its protein is CASSQDRWSLGGYSSYEQYF.

This chain uses TRBV24-1 with TRBJ2-7, with D possibly called TRBD1 or TRBD2 (5 bases each). The CDR3 runs 13 residues. Germline lookup yields CDR1 KGHDR and CDR2 SFDVKD. V dropped 5 bases and J dropped 3 bases, with 10 bases sitting between them. Written as DNA, the CDR3 is TGTGCCACCAGTGTTAGGGACCTCTACGAGCAGTACTTC. This gives the protein CATSVRDLYEQYF.

The chain employs TRBV6-6 and TRBJ1-2; no reliable D call. The germline CDR1 and CDR2 sequences are MNHNY and SVGAGI (reference sequence). There are 12 residues in the CDR3. Trimming removed 7 bases at V and 8 bases at J, with 14 bases between. The CDR3 loop reads CASTLREKGYTF. In nucleotides, the CDR3 is TGTGCCAGCACCCTGAGGGAAAAGGGCTACACCTTC.

This clone was seen once. This chain connects TRBV7-8 to TRBJ1-3; 8 nucleotides match TRBD1. Germline lookup yields CDR1 SGHVS and CDR2 FQNEAQ. Trimming took 3 bases from V and 0 from J; bases not matched to a gene: 1. This CDR3 is built from 15 residues. The CDR3: CASSFTGGSGNTIYF. The DNA for the CDR3 is TGTGCCAGCAGCTTTACAGGGGGCTCTGGAAACACCATATATTTT.

This clone is a singleton in its sample. The chain joins TRBV25-1 to TRBJ2-5; 7 positions match TRBD2. Germline assignment: CDR1 MGHDK and CDR2 SYGVNS. Unmatched junction bases numbered 10, after V lost 7 bases and J lost 2 bases. The CDR3 has 15 residues. The CDR3 loop reads CASTPRGSAQETQYF. The CDR3 DNA follows: TGTGCCAGCACCCCGCGGGGGAGCGCGCAAGAGACCCAGTACTTC.

The chain carries TRBV9 and TRBJ2-1; 7 bases fit TRBD2. The germline gives CDR1 SGDLS, CDR2 YYNGEE. The CDR3 is 15 residues long. With 2 bases clipped from V and 5 bases from J, the junction kept 7 bases outside the gene matches. CDR3 loop: CASSVGGSPDNEQFF. Here the CDR3 DNA reads TGTGCCAGCAGCGTCGGCGGGAGTCCCGACAATGAGCAGTTCTTC.